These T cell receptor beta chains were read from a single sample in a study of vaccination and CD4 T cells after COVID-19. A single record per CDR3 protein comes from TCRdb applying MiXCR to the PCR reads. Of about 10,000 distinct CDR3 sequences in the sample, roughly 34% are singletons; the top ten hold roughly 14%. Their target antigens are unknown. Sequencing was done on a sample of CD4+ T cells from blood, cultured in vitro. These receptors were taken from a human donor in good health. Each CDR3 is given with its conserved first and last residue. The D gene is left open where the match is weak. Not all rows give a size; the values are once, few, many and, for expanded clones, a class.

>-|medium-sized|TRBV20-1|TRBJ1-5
TGCAGTGCTAACCCTCAACAGGGCAATCAGCCCCAGCATTTT
CSANPQQGNQPQHF
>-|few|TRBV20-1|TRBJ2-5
TGCAGTGCTAGAGGCGGGGCTACGGGGCAAGAGACCCAGTACTTC
CSARGGATGQETQYF
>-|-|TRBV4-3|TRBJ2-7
TGCGCCAGCAGCCAAGATTTGGGGGCGAGCTCCTACGAGCAGTACTTC
CASSQDLGASSYEQYF
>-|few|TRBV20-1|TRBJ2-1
TGCAGTGCTAGTTCCGCCAAGGATGAGCAGTTCTTC
CSASSAKDEQFF
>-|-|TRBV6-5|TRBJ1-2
TGTGCCAGCAGTTACTCGGGAGGAGGGGTCAACTATGGCTACACCTTC
CASSYSGGGVNYGYTF
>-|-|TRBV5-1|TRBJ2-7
TGCGCCAGCAGCTTGGGTCCTAGAGACTACGAGCAGTACTTC
CASSLGPRDYEQYF
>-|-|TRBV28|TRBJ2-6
TGTGCCAGCAGTCCGGCGGGACAGTTGTTCTCTGGGGCCAACGTCCTGACTTTC
CASSPAGQLFSGANVLTF
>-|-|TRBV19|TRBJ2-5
TGTGCCAGTAGTCTCGGAAGGCTTGGGGGGACCCAGTACTTC
CASSLGRLGGTQYF
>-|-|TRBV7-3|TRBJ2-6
TGTGCCAGCACCCGACTTGGAGGGGCTGGGGCCAACGTCCTGACTTTC
CASTRLGGAGANVLTF
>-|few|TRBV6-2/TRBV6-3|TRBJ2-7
TGTGCCAGCAGTTACGGGGGCCGGGCGGGAGAGATCGAGCAGTACTTC
CASSYGGRAGEIEQYF
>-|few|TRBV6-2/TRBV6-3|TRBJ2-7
TGTGCCAGCAGCTTCTCCTACGAGCAGTACTTC
CASSFSYEQYF
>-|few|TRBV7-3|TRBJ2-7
TGTGCCAGCAGCTTAATGGTCGGACCCTCCTACGAGCAGTACTTC
CASSLMVGPSYEQYF
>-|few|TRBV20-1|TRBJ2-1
TGCAGTGCTAAAGTTTTAGTTCGTTCCTACAATGAGCAGTTCTTC
CSAKVLVRSYNEQFF
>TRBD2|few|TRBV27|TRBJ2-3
TGTGCCAGCAGACGGACTAGCGGGGATACGCAGTATTTT
CASRRTSGDTQYF
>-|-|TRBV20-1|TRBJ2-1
TGCAGTGCCGAGGGGGGCGATGAGCAGTTCTTC
CSAEGGDEQFF
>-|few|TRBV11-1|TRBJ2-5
TGTGCCAGCAGCTCCCAAGAGACCCAGTACTTC
CASSSQETQYF
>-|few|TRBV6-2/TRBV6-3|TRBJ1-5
TGTGCCAGCAGTTATGACAGCCCTGTAAGTAATCAGCCCCAGCATTTT
CASSYDSPVSNQPQHF
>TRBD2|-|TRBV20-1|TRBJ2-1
TGCAGTGCACAAGGACGGGAGGACAATGAGCAGTTCTTC
CSAQGREDNEQFF
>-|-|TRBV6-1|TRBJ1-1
TGTGCCAGCAGTGTCCTCGGGAACACTGAAGCTTTCTTT
CASSVLGNTEAFF
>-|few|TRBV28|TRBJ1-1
TGTGCCAGCAGTTTATTGGCGGGCACTGAAGCTTTCTTT
CASSLLAGTEAFF
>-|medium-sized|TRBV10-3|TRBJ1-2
TGTGCCACGCTAGGGACCAACTATGGCTACACCTTC
CATLGTNYGYTF
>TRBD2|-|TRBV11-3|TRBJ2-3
TGTGCCAGCAGTGCGATAGCGGGGACTAGCACAGATACGCAGTATTTT
CASSAIAGTSTDTQYF
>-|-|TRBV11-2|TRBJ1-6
TGTGCCAGCAGCCTCCAGGGGCGAGGCGATTCACCCCTCCACTTT
CASSLQGRGDSPLHF
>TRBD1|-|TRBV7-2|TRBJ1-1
TGTGCCAGCAGCCCAAGGACAGGGGGAACTGAAGCTTTCTTT
CASSPRTGGTEAFF
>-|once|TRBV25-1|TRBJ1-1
TGTGCCAGCAGTGAATCCGCGACAGGGAACACTGAAGCTTTCTTT
CASSESATGNTEAFF
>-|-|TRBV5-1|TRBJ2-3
TGCGCCAGCAGCTTGGGTCAGGAATCGGATACGCAGTATTTT
CASSLGQESDTQYF
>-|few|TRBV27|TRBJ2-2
TGTGCCAGCAGTTTCCGGGAGTGGAGCACCGGGGAGCTGTTTTTT
CASSFREWSTGELFF
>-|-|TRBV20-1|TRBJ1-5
TGCAGTGCTAGAGATTATCGGGGAAATAGCAATCAGCCCCAGCATTTT
CSARDYRGNSNQPQHF
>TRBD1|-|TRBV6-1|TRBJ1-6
TGTGCCTGCAGCGATAGGACAGGGGCATCACCCCTCCACTTT
CACSDRTGASPLHF
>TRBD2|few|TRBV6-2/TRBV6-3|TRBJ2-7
TGTGCCAGCGGCACTAGCGGGAGCTCCTACGAGCAGTACTTC
CASGTSGSSYEQYF
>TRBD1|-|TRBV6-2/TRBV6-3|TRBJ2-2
TGTGCCAGCAGTAGGGGGCTGTTTAACACCGGGGAGCTGTTTTTT
CASSRGLFNTGELFF
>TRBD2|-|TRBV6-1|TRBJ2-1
TGTGCCAGCAGCACGCGGGGGGACAATGAGCAGTTCTTC
CASSTRGDNEQFF
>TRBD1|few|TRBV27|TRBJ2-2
TGTGCCAGCAATCCGGGACAGGGTAACACCGGGGAGCTGTTTTTT
CASNPGQGNTGELFF
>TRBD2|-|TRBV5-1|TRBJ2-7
TGCGCCAGCAGCTTGGGGCTAGCGGGCATGCACCACGAGCAGTACTTC
CASSLGLAGMHHEQYF
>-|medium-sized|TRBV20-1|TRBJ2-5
TGCAGTGTCCTCCGGGAGACAGGGTCGCTGGAGACCCAGTACTTC
CSVLRETGSLETQYF
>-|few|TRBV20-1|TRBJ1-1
TGCAGTGCTAGAGATCGTGTTATGAACACTGAAGCTTTCTTT
CSARDRVMNTEAFF
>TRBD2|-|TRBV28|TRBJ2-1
TGTGCCAGCAGCTACCCATCTCGACTAGCGGGATTCAATGAGCAGTTCTTC
CASSYPSRLAGFNEQFF
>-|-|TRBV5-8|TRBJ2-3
TGTGCCAGCAGCTTGCGGTCTTTGCGGGATAACACAGATACGCAGTATTTT
CASSLRSLRDNTDTQYF
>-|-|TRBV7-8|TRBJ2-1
TGTGCCAGCAGCTCGACTCTCCCGCCAAATGAGCAGTTCTTC
CASSSTLPPNEQFF
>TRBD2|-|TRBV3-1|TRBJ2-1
TGTGCCAGCAGTGATACTAGCGGAGGTTACAATGAGCAGTTCTTC
CASSDTSGGYNEQFF
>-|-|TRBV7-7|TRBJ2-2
TGTGCTAGCAGCCCTTTACCGAACACCGGGGAGCTGTTTTTT
CASSPLPNTGELFF
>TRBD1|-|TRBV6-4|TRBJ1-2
TGTGCCAGCAGTGTCGACAGGGGAGAAGGCTATGGCTACACCTTC
CASSVDRGEGYGYTF
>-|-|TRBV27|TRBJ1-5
TGTGCCAGCAGTCCTACAGGAGCCCCACAGCCCCAGCATTTT
CASSPTGAPQPQHF
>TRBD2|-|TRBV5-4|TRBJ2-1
TGTGCCAGCAGCACGGGACTAGCGCTCTACAATGAGCAGTTCTTC
CASSTGLALYNEQFF
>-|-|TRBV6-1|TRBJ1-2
TGTGCCAGCAGCCGGGGACCCTCCGAGGGCTACACCTTC
CASSRGPSEGYTF
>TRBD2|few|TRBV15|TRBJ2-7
TGTGCCACCAGCAGGGAATTAAGCGGGAGGACGTCCTACGAGCAGTACTTC
CATSRELSGRTSYEQYF
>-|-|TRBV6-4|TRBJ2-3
TGTGCCAGCAGTGAACAGCCGGCAAGCACAGATACGCAGTATTTT
CASSEQPASTDTQYF
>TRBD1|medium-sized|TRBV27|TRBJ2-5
TGTGCCAGCAGCCACAGGGGGCAGGAGACCCAGTACTTC
CASSHRGQETQYF
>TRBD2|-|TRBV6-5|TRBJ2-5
TGTGCCAGCAGTTCCTCGACTAGCGCGAAGGTGGCAGAGACCCAGTACTTC
CASSSSTSAKVAETQYF
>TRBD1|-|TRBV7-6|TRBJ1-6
TGTGCCAGCAGCCTAGCGAATACAGGGGTTTCACCCCTCCACTTT
CASSLANTGVSPLHF
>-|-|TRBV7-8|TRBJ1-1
TGTGCCAGCAGCTTAGAGTCCGGCAGGAACACTGAAGCTTTCTTT
CASSLESGRNTEAFF
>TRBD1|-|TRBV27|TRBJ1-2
TGTGCCAGCAGTCAACCCGAGACAGGGGGCGCTGGCTACACCTTC
CASSQPETGGAGYTF
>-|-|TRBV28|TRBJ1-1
TGTGCCAGCAGCGACCCGACAGGAACAAACCCGAGAGCTTTCTTT
CASSDPTGTNPRAFF
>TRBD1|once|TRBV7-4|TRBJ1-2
TGTGCAGCAGCCCCAGGGGGCTGTAATGGCTACACCTTC
CAAAPGGCNGYTF
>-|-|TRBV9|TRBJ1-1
TGTGCCAGCAGTCCTTCAGGGCGAGAAACTGAAGCTTTCTTT
CASSPSGRETEAFF